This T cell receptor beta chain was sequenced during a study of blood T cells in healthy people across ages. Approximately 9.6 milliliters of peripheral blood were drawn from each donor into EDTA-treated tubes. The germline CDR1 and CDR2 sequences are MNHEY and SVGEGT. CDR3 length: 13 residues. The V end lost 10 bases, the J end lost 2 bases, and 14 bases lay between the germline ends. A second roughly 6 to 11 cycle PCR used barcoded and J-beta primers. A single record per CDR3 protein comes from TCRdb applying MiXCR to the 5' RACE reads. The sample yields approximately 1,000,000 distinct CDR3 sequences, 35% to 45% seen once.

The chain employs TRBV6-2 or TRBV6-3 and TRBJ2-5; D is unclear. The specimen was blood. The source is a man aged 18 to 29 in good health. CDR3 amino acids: CATFTSDQETQYF. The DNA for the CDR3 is TGTGCCACCTTTACGTCGGATCAAGAGACCCAGTACTTC.